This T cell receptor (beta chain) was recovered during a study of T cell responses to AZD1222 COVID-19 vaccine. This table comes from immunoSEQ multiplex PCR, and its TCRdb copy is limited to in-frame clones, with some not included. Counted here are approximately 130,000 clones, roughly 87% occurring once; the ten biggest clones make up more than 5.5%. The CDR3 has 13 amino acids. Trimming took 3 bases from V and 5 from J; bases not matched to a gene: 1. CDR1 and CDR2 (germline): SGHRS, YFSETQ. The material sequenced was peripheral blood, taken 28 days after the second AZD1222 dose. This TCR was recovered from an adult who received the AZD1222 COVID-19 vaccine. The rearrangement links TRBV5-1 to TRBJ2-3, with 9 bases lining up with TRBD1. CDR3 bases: TGCGCCAGCAGCTCGGACAGGGGAGATACGCAGTATTTT. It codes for CASSSDRGDTQYF.